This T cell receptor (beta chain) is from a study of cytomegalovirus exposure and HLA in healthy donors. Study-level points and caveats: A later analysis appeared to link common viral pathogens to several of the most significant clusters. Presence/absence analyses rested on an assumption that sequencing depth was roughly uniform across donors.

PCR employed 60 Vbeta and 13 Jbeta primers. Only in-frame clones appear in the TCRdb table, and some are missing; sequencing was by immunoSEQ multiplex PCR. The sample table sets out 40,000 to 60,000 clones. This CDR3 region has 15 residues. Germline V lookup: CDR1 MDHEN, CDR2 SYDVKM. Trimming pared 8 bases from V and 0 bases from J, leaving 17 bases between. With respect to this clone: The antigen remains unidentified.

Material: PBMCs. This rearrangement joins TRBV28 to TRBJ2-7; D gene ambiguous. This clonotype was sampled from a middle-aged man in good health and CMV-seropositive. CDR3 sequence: CASRPSGPYSYEQYF. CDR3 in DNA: TGTGCCAGCCGTCCTTCAGGCCCTTACTCCTACGAGCAGTACTTC.